Below are 16 T cell receptor beta chains sequenced from a single sample in a study of regulatory T cells in long-lasting Graves disease. Arm-PCR of CDR3 regions and iRepertoire HTBI primers were the basis on which TCR beta libraries were built. TCRdb called the multiplex PCR reads again in MiXCR, with one record for every CDR3 protein. The sample has hundreds of thousands of distinct CDR3 sequences; around a fifth are singletons. Noted time point: persistent/refractory GD, antithyroid drugs over 5 years with positive TRAb. Making the TCR library involved RNA that had been extracted from PBMCs. Sequencing was performed on peripheral blood mononuclear cells (PBMCs), taken when the disease was refractory, from a patient treated with antithyroid drugs. These TCRs come from a female donor with Graves disease.

The sample holds many counts of this clonotype. V is TRBV5-6 and J is TRBJ1-2, with a weak D call TRBD1 (5 bases). This CDR3 has 12 amino acids. Deletions cut 3 bases from V and 5 bases from J, with 8 bases between. CDR1 and CDR2 (germline): SGHDT, YYEEEE. The CDR3 region is CASSSGEYGYTF. The CDR3, as DNA: TGTGCCAGCAGCTCGGGGGAATATGGCTACACCTTC.

This clonotype was counted only a few times. V usage is TRBV6-2 or TRBV6-3 and J usage is TRBJ2-3; 10 bases are a match to TRBD2. Germline CDR1 reads MNHEY; CDR2 reads SVGEGT. This CDR3 is built from 18 residues. The junction had 11 bases not matched to a gene; V was cut back by 4 bases and J by 1 base. The CDR3 nucleotides are TGTGCCAGCAGTTTGACCTCCGAACTAGCGGGGCGCACAGATACGCAGTATTTT. Residues: CASSLTSELAGRTDTQYF.

This clonotype has a count of ten or more. This chain links TRBV7-3 with TRBJ2-2; D is uncertain. Deletions cut 4 bases from V and 7 bases from J, with 4 bases between. Germline V gene sequence: CDR1 SGHTA, CDR2 FQGTGA. The CDR3 consists of 11 residues. Written as DNA, the CDR3 is TGTGCCAGCAGCTCCAACGGGGAGCTGTTTTTT. Its protein product is CASSSNGELFF.

The genes are TRBV12-3 or TRBV12-4 and TRBJ2-5; tentatively, D is TRBD1 (5 bases). The CDR3 is 15 amino acids. With 3 bases removed from V and 3 bases from J, the gap between germline ends came to 14 bases. The CDR3 DNA reads as TGTGCCAGCAGTTTTCGACAGATTACAGAAGAGACCCAGTACTTC. As protein: CASSFRQITEETQYF.

V and J are TRBV4-1 and TRBJ1-1, with 7 bases identical to TRBD1. Per the germline V gene, CDR1 is MGHRA and CDR2 is YSYEKL. The J segment lost 7 bases and the V segment lost 1 base, leaving 12 bases of the junction unmatched. The CDR3 has 16 residues. CDR3 sequence (DNA): TGCGCCAGCAGCCAAGCCATAAGGGGCAGGGGGAGTGAAGCTTTCTTT. Its protein product is CASSQAIRGRGSEAFF.

This clonotype was picked up many times. The CDR3 bases are TGTGCCAGCCGGACTAGCGGGAGTTCCGGGGAGCTGTTTTTT. This gives the protein CASRTSGSSGELFF. This chain joins TRBV2 and TRBJ2-2; 13 bases agree with TRBD2. Trimming took 8 bases from V and 6 from J; bases not matched to a gene: 3. Germline CDR1 and CDR2: SNHLY and FYNNEI. The CDR3 spans 14 residues.

At least ten counts were recorded for this clonotype. The V call is TRBV7-9, the J call TRBJ2-7; a possible D gene is TRBD1 (5 bases). The CDR3 runs 16 residues. Trimming pared 5 bases from V and 2 bases from J, leaving 19 bases between. The germline CDR1 and CDR2 sequences are SEHNR and FQNEAQ (reference sequence). The CDR3 DNA reads as TGTGCCAGCAGCCTCCCCCAGGGCAGGATAGCCTACGAGCAGTACTTC. The encoded protein is CASSLPQGRIAYEQYF.

Many counts were recorded for this clonotype. The chain uses TRBV29-1 and TRBJ2-6; D ambiguous. CDR1 SQVTM and CDR2 ANQGSEA come from the germline V gene. The CDR3 runs to 13 residues. V dropped 4 bases and J dropped 4 bases, with 8 bases sitting between them. CDR3 sequence reads: CSVVGPGANVLTF. DNA for the CDR3: TGCAGCGTTGTGGGTCCCGGGGCCAACGTCCTGACTTTC. The variable domain in full, with the rest retrieved from reference TRBV29-1 and TRBJ2-6, is SAVISQKPSRDICQRGTSLTIQCQVDSQVTMMFWYRQQPGQSLTLIATANQGSEATYESGFVIDKFPISRPNLTFSTLTVSNMSPEDSSIYLCSVVGPGANVLTFGAGSRLTVL.

This clonotype was observed once. This may stem from a read error, because a much larger clone lies one nucleotide away. This rearrangement joins TRBV20-1 to TRBJ1-2; no firm D call. Germline loops: CDR1 DFQATT, CDR2 SNEGSKA (reference sequence). CDR3 size: 14 residues. Trimming cost V 0 bases and J 6 bases, with 14 bases left between them. The CDR3 loop is CSARDMGRVDGYTF. The CDR3 coding sequence is TGCAGTGCTAGAGATATGGGCAGAGTCGATGGCTACACCTTC.

This chain links TRBV6-2 or TRBV6-3 with TRBJ1-2; 9 positions match TRBD1. This CDR3 contains 14 residues. Germline loops: CDR1 MNHEY, CDR2 SVGEGT. Losses at the gene ends were 6 bases for V and 9 bases for J; bases not matched to a gene: 11. CDR3: CASSRGQGVLRYTF. The DNA for the CDR3 is TGTGCCAGCAGCAGGGGACAGGGAGTTCTTCGCTACACCTTC.

As for this clonotype: This may be a read error, as it is one base from a much larger clone. The rearrangement uses TRBV12-3 or TRBV12-4 and TRBJ1-2; D unresolved. CDR3 length equals 15 residues. The CDR3 protein is CASSLKGSGFYGHTF. The CDR3 coding sequence is TGTGCCAGCAGTTTAAAAGGATCGGGTTTCTATGGCCACACCTTC.

This clonotype was detected a few times. The gene calls are TRBV4-1 and TRBJ1-5; no reliable D call. The CDR3 extends over 14 amino acids. The V gene lost 1 base and the J gene lost 9 bases, with 13 bases spanning the gap. Germline lookup yields CDR1 MGHRA and CDR2 YSYEKL. CDR3 DNA sequence: TGCGCCAGCAGCCAAGGGAGCCGGTTTCGGCCCCAGCATTTT. Its protein is CASSQGSRFRPQHF.

This clonotype was observed a few times. The V call is TRBV5-6, the J call TRBJ1-2; D is perhaps TRBD1 (5 bases). The germline gives CDR1 SGHDT, CDR2 YYEEEE. This CDR3 region has 19 residues. The V and J ends lost 4 bases and 0 bases respectively, with 25 bases between them. The CDR3 coding sequence is TGTGCCAGCAGCCCTCAGTTTTTAAGTTGGGACCTGACTAACTATGGCTACACCTTC. This gives the protein CASSPQFLSWDLTNYGYTF.

The genes are TRBV19 and TRBJ2-4; the D gene is possibly TRBD1 (6 bases). V was trimmed by 5 bases and J by 1 base, leaving 12 bases between them. CDR3 length: 15 amino acids. CDR1 is LNHDA and CDR2 is SQIVND in the germline V gene (reference sequence). Here the CDR3 DNA reads TGTGCCAGTAGTCCCTACAGGGAGGCCAAAAACATTCAGTACTTC. Translation gives CASSPYREAKNIQYF.

V usage is TRBV28 and J usage is TRBJ2-3; D may be TRBD1 or TRBD2 (5 bases each). Trimming shortened V by 5 bases and J by 13 bases, and 13 bases separated the two germline ends. The CDR3 contains 11 residues. The germline gives CDR1 MDHEN, CDR2 SYDVKM. The CDR3 DNA reads TGTGCCAGCAGTATGGGGACCGGGGAGTATTTT. Its translation: CASSMGTGEYF.

This clonotype was recorded at least ten times. This chain uses TRBV5-5 with TRBJ1-2; D not certain. CDR1 and CDR2 (germline): SGHKS, YYEKEE (reference sequence). The CDR3 is 12 amino acids. V was clipped by 0 bases and J by 7 bases, with 7 bases between them. CDR3 bases: TGTGCCAGCAGCTTGGGTGTAGGTGGCTACACCTTC. Protein: CASSLGVGGYTF.